This T cell receptor beta chain was obtained from a study of shared clonotypes between healthy human individuals. Study results and caveats: Around 4.7% was the fraction of naive CD4 clonotypes found shared across a few donors.

As to this clone: What it recognizes is unknown.

Genomic DNA of each subset was evenly split across several immunoSEQ plates. Sequencing used immunoSEQ multiplex PCR; TCRdb keeps in-frame clones, though not all of them. In the table there are about 1 million clones, more than 75% of which are singletons. This CDR3 has 16 residues. Germline V lookup: CDR1 SGHRS, CDR2 YFSETQ. With 4 bases removed from V and 1 base from J, the gap between germline ends came to 17 bases. Sequenced input: memory CD4+ T cells from PBMCs. Subset meaning: CD45RA-negative fraction. J is TRBJ2-5 and V is TRBV5-1, with D maybe TRBD1 (6 bases). The receptor was isolated from a young man in good health. Some clones in this sample may be carry-over from other donors' samples. The CDR3 sequence: CASSPVGADRQETQYF. CDR3 DNA: TGCGCCAGCAGCCCCGTGGGGGCAGACCGCCAAGAGACCCAGTACTTC.